This T cell receptor (beta chain) is drawn from a study of blood T cell repertoires in COVID-19. Profiled with immunoSEQ multiplex PCR; TCRdb holds only in-frame clones, not every one. This sample has more than 300,000 clones, with 85% to 90% found just once. This clone was counted a single time. With V trimmed by 3 bases and J by 10 bases, 9 bases remained unmatched. Germline V gene sequence: CDR1 LNHNV, CDR2 YYDKDF (reference sequence). CDR3 length equals 16 residues. The chain employs TRBV15 and TRBJ2-1, with TRBD2 identical over 13 bases. The sequencing sample was made of PBMCs or T cells enriched from blood (not recorded which). The TCR originated in a woman under 30 who had recovered from COVID-19. The CDR3 DNA follows: TGTGCCACCAGCAGTCGGCCGGGACTAGCGGGGAACGAGCAGTTCTTC. It specifies CATSSRPGLAGNEQFF.